This TCR beta chain was captured by sequencing in a study of shared clonotypes between healthy human individuals. Study outcomes and limitations: The represented genetic and exposure-history diversity was limited by the small number of donors. Clonotype sharing among the donors was expected to vary with sequencing depth. Between a few donors, naive CD4 clonotypes were shared at a level of around 5.2%.

As concerns this clone: The antigen is not known.

Naive CD8 cells, CD45RO-negative and positively selected for CCR7, excluded terminally differentiated effector memory CD45RA+ cells. Only Caucasian adults living in Nashville, Tennessee made up the donor group. Method: immunoSEQ multiplex PCR; TCRdb's copy keeps in-frame clones and lacks some. This table has roughly 2.1 million clones, under 95% appearing once. The CDR3 extends over 13 amino acids. Germline V gene sequence: CDR1 SGHNT, CDR2 YENEEA. Trimming took off 5 bases at V and 1 base at J, with 9 bases between the two ends. The sample consisted of naive CD8+ T cells from PBMCs. This sequence originates from a man between 18 and 35 years old in good health. Some clones in this sample may be carry-over from other donors' samples. The chain has TRBV11-3 and TRBJ2-7; maybe TRBD1 (5 bases). CDR3 sequence: CASSATGSYEQYF. In DNA form, the CDR3 reads TGTGCCAGCAGCGCTACAGGTTCCTACGAGCAGTACTTC.